The 28 T cell receptor beta chains below were found in one sample sequenced in a study of OX40 agonist ivuxolimab in advanced cancers. Libraries were prepared by immunoSEQ multiplex PCR; TCRdb keeps only in-frame clonotypes and omits some of them. The profile shows roughly 110,000 clones, more than 85% of them singletons. Sample: CD4+ or CD8+ T cells sorted from blood, taken in a trial of the OX40 agonist ivuxolimab. All receptors derive from an adult with an advanced solid tumor such as melanoma, head and neck, liver or kidney cancer.

This clone appeared a single time. The chain recombines TRBV6-1 with TRBJ1-1; D possibly corresponds to TRBD1 (6 bases). Trimming removed 1 base from V and 7 bases from J, with 10 bases in between. The CDR3 contains 13 residues. Germline CDR1 MNHNS, CDR2 SASEGT. This CDR3 is CASSEGTASEAFF. The DNA for the CDR3 is TGTGCCAGCAGTGAAGGGACAGCAAGTGAAGCTTTCTTT.

The chain has TRBV20-1 and TRBJ1-1, with no clear D. The V gene lost 4 bases and the J gene lost 6 bases, with 9 bases spanning the gap. This CDR3 is built from 11 residues. Germline V gene data show CDR1 as DFQATT and CDR2 as SNEGSKA (reference sequence). The CDR3 here is CSAKGGAEAFF. The CDR3 DNA sequence: TGCAGTGCTAAGGGCGGGGCTGAAGCTTTCTTT.

The rearrangement uses TRBV6-6 and TRBJ2-7, with 8 nucleotides matching TRBD2. The trim removed 4 bases at V and 6 bases at J, leaving 5 bases unmatched. Germline lookup yields CDR1 MNHNY and CDR2 SVGAGI (reference sequence). CDR3 size: 13 residues. The DNA for the CDR3 is TGTGCCAGCAGTTCGGCCCTAGCGGGCGAGCAGTACTTC. Translation gives CASSSALAGEQYF.

This CDR3 reads CASSELGERDLYEQYF. The CDR3 DNA is TGTGCCAGCAGTGAATTGGGGGAGCGGGATCTCTACGAGCAGTACTTC. The rearrangement joins TRBV25-1 to TRBJ2-7; 7 bases fit TRBD2. The germline gives CDR1 MGHDK, CDR2 SYGVNS. This CDR3 has 16 residues. V shed 1 base and J 3 bases; nucleotides not matched to a gene: 9.

The rearrangement joins TRBV27 to TRBJ1-6, with 9 nucleotides matching TRBD1. The CDR3 is 18 amino acids. In germline, CDR1 is MNHEY, CDR2 SMNVEV (reference sequence). The junction had 8 bases not matched to a gene; V was cut back by 5 bases and J by 0 bases. The CDR3 coding sequence is TGTGCCAGCAGTCCTCTCGAGACAGGGGGCTCCTATAATTCACCCCTCCACTTT. Amino acids: CASSPLETGGSYNSPLHF.

The V call is TRBV7-2, the J call TRBJ1-5, with TRBD1 as a possible D gene (5 bases). V was clipped by 1 base and J by 6 bases, with 13 bases between them. CDR1 is SGHTA and CDR2 is FQGNSA in the germline V gene. CDR3 length: 15 amino acids. CDR3: CASSLGATGRQPQHF. The CDR3, as DNA: TGTGCCAGCAGCTTAGGGGCCACAGGACGTCAGCCCCAGCATTTT.

The V and J genes are TRBV20-1 and TRBJ2-2; the D is unclear. CDR3 length: 11 residues. CDR1 and CDR2 (germline): DFQATT, SNEGSKA (reference sequence). The V end was cut by 1 base, the J end by 4 bases, with 1 base between. The CDR3 DNA reads TGCAGTGCTAGAGTCACCGGGGAGCTGTTTTTT. Translating it yields CSARVTGELFF.

V and J are TRBV6-5 and TRBJ1-2; TRBD1 is a possible D gene (6 bases). Looked up from germline, CDR1 is MNHEY and CDR2 is SVGAGI. The V and J ends lost 5 bases and 2 bases respectively, with 12 bases between them. CDR3 length equals 14 residues. The CDR3 DNA follows: TGTGCCAGCAGTAGGACAGAGGGCAACTATGGCTACACCTTC. Amino acid sequence: CASSRTEGNYGYTF.

This chain joins TRBV7-3 and TRBJ2-5, with a tentative D call TRBD2 (6 bases). Trimming took off 4 bases at V and 7 bases at J, with 13 bases between the two ends. The germline V gene encodes CDR1 SGHTA and CDR2 FQGTGA. This CDR3 has 13 amino acids. CDR3: CASSSTSSATQYF. Here the CDR3 DNA reads TGTGCCAGCAGCTCGACTAGTTCCGCGACCCAGTACTTC.

This chain connects TRBV5-1 to TRBJ1-3, with D perhaps TRBD1 (5 bases). The V gene's germline CDR1 is SGHRS and CDR2 YFSETQ. V lost 4 bases and J 2 bases, leaving 13 bases between the germline ends. The CDR3 loop spans 15 amino acids. CDR3 in amino acids: CASSVGTPAGNTIYF. CDR3 DNA: TGCGCCAGCAGCGTCGGGACTCCCGCTGGAAACACCATATATTTT. The entire variable domain, with the rest obtained from reference TRBV5-1 and TRBJ1-3, is as follows: KAGVTQTPRYLIKTRGQQVTLSCSPISGHRSVSWYQQTPGQGLQFLFEYFSETQRNKGNFPGRFSGRQFSNSRSEMNVSTLELGDSALYLCASSVGTPAGNTIYFGEGSWLTVV.

CDR3 sequence: CASSQWTGAMNTEAFF. CDR3 bases: TGCGCCAGCAGCCAGTGGACAGGGGCAATGAACACTGAAGCTTTCTTT. The rearrangement uses TRBV4-3 and TRBJ1-1, with 9 positions matching TRBD1. Germline-derived CDR1 and CDR2 are LGHNA and YSLEER. V trimming: 3 bases; J trimming: 0 bases; junction bases outside the gene matches: 5. The CDR3 sequence is 16 residues long.

The chain is built from TRBV28 and TRBJ1-1; D remains unclear. CDR1 MDHEN and CDR2 SYDVKM come from the germline V gene. Trimming shortened V by 1 base and J by 2 bases, and 2 bases separated the two germline ends. The CDR3 has 12 residues. The CDR3 DNA is TGTGCCAGCAGTTTATTTAACACTGAAGCTTTCTTT. This encodes CASSLFNTEAFF.

The chain joins TRBV5-4 to TRBJ2-3; a possible D gene is TRBD2 (5 bases). The CDR3 spans 14 residues. From germline, CDR1 is SGHNT and CDR2 YYREEE (reference sequence). Trimming cost V 4 bases and J 7 bases, with 16 bases left between them. CDR3 residues: CASSHPHPGNTQYF. The CDR3 DNA reads TGTGCCAGCAGCCATCCCCACCCCGGGAATACGCAGTATTTT. The whole variable domain, remainder taken from reference TRBV5-4 and TRBJ2-3, is ETGVTQSPTHLIKTRGQQVTLRCSSQSGHNTVSWYQQALGQGPQFIFQYYREEENGRGNFPPRFSGLQFPNYSSELNVNALELDDSALYLCASSHPHPGNTQYFGPGTRLTVL.

The chain is built from TRBV4-2 and TRBJ2-2, with a weak D call TRBD1 (6 bases). The V gene lost 2 bases and the J gene lost 7 bases, with 23 bases spanning the gap. The CDR3 length is 18 residues. Looked up from germline, CDR1 is LGHNA and CDR2 is YNFKEQ. CDR3 in amino acids: CASSQRDTRQSLGGELFF. As DNA, the CDR3 is TGTGCCAGCAGCCAACGGGACACCCGACAATCGTTGGGCGGGGAGCTGTTTTTT.

The chain's CDR3 is CASSESPNTEAFF. In DNA, the CDR3 is TGTGCCAGCAGTGAGTCCCCGAACACTGAAGCTTTCTTT. The chain employs TRBV25-1 and TRBJ1-1; D remains ambiguous. Germline V gene sequence: CDR1 MGHDK, CDR2 SYGVNS. Trimming stripped 3 bases from V and 1 base from J, with 6 bases between. This CDR3 is 13 amino acids long.

The V and J genes are TRBV5-1 and TRBJ1-1; no clear D gene. The ends were cut back, 0 bases at V and 11 bases at J, with 17 bases in the middle. Germline V lookup: CDR1 SGHRS, CDR2 YFSETQ. This CDR3 contains 14 residues. CDR3 residues: CASSLAGQASRAFF. The CDR3 DNA reads TGCGCCAGCAGCTTGGCCGGGCAGGCGAGTCGGGCTTTCTTT.

The chain recombines TRBV6-4 with TRBJ2-1; 7 nucleotides line up with TRBD2. Germline trimming cut 0 bases from V and 5 bases from J; bases unmatched to any gene: 7. The CDR3 consists of 16 residues. Germline CDR1 reads MRHNA; CDR2 reads SNTAGT. This chain's CDR3 is CASSDSASGIDNEQFF. As DNA, the CDR3 is TGTGCCAGCAGTGACTCGGCAAGCGGGATAGACAATGAGCAGTTCTTC.

The J gene is TRBJ2-3, the V gene TRBV28; no firm D call. The CDR3 is 15 amino acids. Germline lookup yields CDR1 MDHEN and CDR2 SYDVKM. Between the trimmed V and J ends, which lost 2 bases and 0 bases, there was a span of 9 bases. The CDR3 DNA sequence: TGTGCCAGCAGTTTAGCTCTAACTAGCACAGATACGCAGTATTTT. Translation: CASSLALTSTDTQYF.

The genes are TRBV5-6 and TRBJ1-5; D unclear. Germline V gives CDR1 SGHDT, CDR2 YYEEEE. Trimming pared 1 base from V and 6 bases from J, leaving 5 bases between. The CDR3 runs to 12 residues. The CDR3 DNA sequence: TGTGCCAGCAGCTTGATGGGTCAGCCCCAGCATTTT. Translating gives CASSLMGQPQHF.

The V gene is TRBV28, the J gene TRBJ1-5, with a tentative D call TRBD1 (5 bases). The germline V gene has CDR1 MDHEN and CDR2 SYDVKM. This CDR3 has 13 amino acids. The V end was cut by 10 bases, the J end by 0 bases, with 10 bases between. In nucleotides, the CDR3 is TGTGCCATCGGGGGGATTAGCAATCAGCCCCAGCATTTT. This sequence encodes CAIGGISNQPQHF.

This clone turned up a few times. This rearrangement joins TRBV28 to TRBJ1-2; 7 nucleotides line up with TRBD1. V lost 6 bases and J lost 2; bases outside the gene matches: 3. The CDR3 length is 13 residues. Germline V lookup: CDR1 MDHEN, CDR2 SYDVKM. CDR3 sequence (DNA): TGTGCCAGCAGCACGGGACAGAACTATGGCTACACCTTC. Translating it yields CASSTGQNYGYTF.

The chain joins TRBV9 to TRBJ2-1; 11 bases are a match to TRBD2. Germline-derived CDR1 and CDR2 are SGDLS and YYNGEE. This CDR3 contains 18 residues. V lost 3 bases and J lost 0; bases outside the gene matches: 8. CDR3 nucleotides: TGTGCCAGCAGCGACGTCCTAGCGGGAGGCTACTCCTACAATGAGCAGTTCTTC. Residues: CASSDVLAGGYSYNEQFF.

V is TRBV27 and J is TRBJ1-2; 9 bases are shared with TRBD1. J gave up 4 bases and V 3 bases, and 12 bases lay outside the gene matches. Per germline, CDR1 MNHEY and CDR2 SMNVEV (reference sequence). CDR3 size: 17 residues. CDR3 DNA: TGTGCCAGCAGTTTCGACGGGACAGGGCAAAATATCTATGGCTACACCTTC. Translation: CASSFDGTGQNIYGYTF.

The chain carries TRBV5-1 and TRBJ2-7, with TRBD1 matching 7 bases. V lost 4 bases, J lost 1 base, and 14 bases stayed unmatched. Per the germline V gene, CDR1 is SGHRS and CDR2 is YFSETQ. The CDR3 consists of 17 residues. CDR3 amino acids: CASSARGSGTVSYEQYF. The CDR3 coding sequence is TGCGCCAGCAGCGCCCGGGGCTCCGGGACAGTATCCTACGAGCAGTACTTC.

The chain uses TRBV19 and TRBJ1-2; 12 bases align to TRBD1. The length of the CDR3 is 14 residues. Trimming cost V 10 bases and J 4 bases; bases outside gene matches: 7. CDR1 and CDR2 (germline): LNHDA, SQIVND (reference sequence). CDR3 residues: CATSPGQGAYGYTF. The CDR3 coding sequence is TGTGCCACGTCCCCGGGACAGGGGGCCTATGGCTACACCTTC.

The V call is TRBV5-6, the J call TRBJ2-7, with D possibly being TRBD1 (6 bases). CDR3 size: 15 residues. Trimming pared 4 bases from V and 1 base from J, leaving 15 bases between. Germline V CDR1 and CDR2: SGHDT, YYEEEE. The CDR3 reads CASSHWTATSYEQYF. DNA of the CDR3: TGTGCCAGCAGCCACTGGACAGCGACTTCCTACGAGCAGTACTTC.

This clone was found a few times. V and J are TRBV28 and TRBJ2-3; D unclear. V lost 5 bases to trimming and J lost 2 bases, with 5 bases between them. This CDR3 has 12 residues. Germline V gene sequence: CDR1 MDHEN, CDR2 SYDVKM. The CDR3 sequence is CASSPDTDTQYF. The CDR3 nucleotides are TGTGCCAGCAGTCCAGACACAGATACGCAGTATTTT.

The genes are TRBV2 and TRBJ1-6; the match to TRBD1 covers 7 bases. This CDR3 is 16 amino acids long. Germline CDR1 SNHLY, CDR2 FYNNEI. Trimming cost V 7 bases and J 5 bases; bases outside gene matches: 11. The CDR3 here is CASISPSGQNNSPLHF. The CDR3 nucleotides read TGTGCCAGCATTTCCCCCTCGGGACAGAATAATTCACCCCTCCACTTT.